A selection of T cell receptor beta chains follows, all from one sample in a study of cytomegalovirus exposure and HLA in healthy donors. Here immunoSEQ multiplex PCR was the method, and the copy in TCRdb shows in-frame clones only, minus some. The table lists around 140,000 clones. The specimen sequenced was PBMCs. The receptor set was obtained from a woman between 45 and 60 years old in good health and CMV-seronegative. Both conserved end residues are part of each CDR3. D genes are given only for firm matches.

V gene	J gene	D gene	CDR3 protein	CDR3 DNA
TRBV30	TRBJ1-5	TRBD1	CAWNDRGSGTQHF	TGTGCCTGGAATGACAGGGGCAGTGGGACCCAGCATTTT
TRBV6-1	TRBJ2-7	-	CASSEVITGSSYEQYF	TGTGCCAGCAGTGAAGTTATAACAGGATCCTCCTACGAGCAGTACTTC
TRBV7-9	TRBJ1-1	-	CASSWRQMNTEAFF	TGTGCCAGCAGCTGGCGACAGATGAACACTGAAGCTTTCTTT
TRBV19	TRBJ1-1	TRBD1	CASSIRRQGKTEAFF	TGTGCCAGTAGTATCCGACGACAGGGGAAAACTGAAGCTTTCTTT
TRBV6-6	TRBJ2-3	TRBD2	CASSLAGFTDTQYF	TGTGCCAGCAGTCTAGCGGGATTCACAGATACGCAGTATTTT
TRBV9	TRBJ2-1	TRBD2	CASSGGLADSYNEQFF	TGTGCCAGCAGCGGGGGACTAGCGGACTCCTACAATGAGCAGTTCTTC
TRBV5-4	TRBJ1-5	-	CASSQDIWGPPQHF	TGTGCCAGCAGCCAAGATATTTGGGGGCCTCCCCAGCATTTT
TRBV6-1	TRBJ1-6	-	CASSRTSYNSPLHF	TGTGCCAGCAGCCGGACAAGCTATAATTCACCCCTCCACTTT
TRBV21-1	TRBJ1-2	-	CASIACGYTF	TGTGCCAGCATAGCGTGTGGCTACACCTTC
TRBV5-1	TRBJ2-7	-	CASSGRERPYEQYF	TGCGCCAGCAGCGGCCGGGAAAGACCCTACGAGCAGTACTTC
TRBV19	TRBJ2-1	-	CASSIPLEGVENEQFF	TGTGCCAGTAGTATCCCTTTAGAGGGGGTAGAAAATGAGCAGTTCTTC
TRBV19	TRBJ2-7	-	CASSAGLTSYEQYF	TGTGCCAGTAGTGCGGGACTGACCTCCTACGAGCAGTACTTC
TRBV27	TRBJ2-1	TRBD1	CASSIPGQGKGNEQFF	TGTGCCAGCAGTATACCGGGACAGGGGAAGGGCAATGAGCAGTTCTTC
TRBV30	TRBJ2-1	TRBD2	CAWSGLAQYNEQFF	TGTGCCTGGAGTGGACTAGCGCAATACAATGAGCAGTTCTTC
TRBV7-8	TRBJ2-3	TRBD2	CASSPGLAGGTDTQYF	TGTGCCAGCAGCCCTGGACTAGCGGGAGGCACAGATACGCAGTATTTT
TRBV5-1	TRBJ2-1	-	CASNLRGGGFDNEQFF	TGCGCCAGCAACTTGAGGGGGGGTGGATTCGACAATGAGCAGTTCTTC
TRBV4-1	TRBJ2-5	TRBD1	CASARDRMKETQYF	TGCGCCAGTGCGAGGGACAGAATGAAAGAGACCCAGTACTTC
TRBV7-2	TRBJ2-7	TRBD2	CASSLGPSGDRRYEQYF	TGTGCCAGCAGCTTAGGGCCTAGCGGGGACCGGAGGTACGAGCAGTACTTC
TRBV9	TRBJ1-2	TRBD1	CASSNARGFNYGYTF	TGTGCCAGCAGCAATGCCAGGGGGTTTAACTATGGCTACACCTTC
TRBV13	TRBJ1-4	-	CASSLGPATNEKLFF	TGTGCCAGCAGCTTAGGCCCTGCAACTAATGAAAAACTGTTTTTT
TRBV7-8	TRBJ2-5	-	CASSFERRGRETQYF	TGTGCCAGCAGCTTCGAGCGCCGTGGTCGGGAGACCCAGTACTTC
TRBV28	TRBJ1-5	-	CASRRSSAQHF	TGTGCCAGCAGGCGAAGTTCGGCCCAGCATTTT
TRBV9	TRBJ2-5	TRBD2	CASSVGIAGYQETQYF	TGTGCCAGCAGCGTAGGGATAGCGGGGTACCAAGAGACCCAGTACTTC
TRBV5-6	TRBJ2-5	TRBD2	CASSLLGTRGETQYF	TGTGCCAGCAGCTTGTTAGGGACTAGGGGGGAGACCCAGTACTTC
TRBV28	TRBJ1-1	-	CAVGRAEAFF	TGTGCCGTTGGGAGGGCTGAAGCTTTCTTT
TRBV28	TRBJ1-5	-	CASSLFPEDNQPQHF	TGTGCCAGCAGTTTATTCCCCGAGGACAATCAGCCCCAGCATTTT
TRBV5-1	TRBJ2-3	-	CASIDRAGGDTQYF	TGCGCCAGCATCGACAGGGCGGGGGGAGATACGCAGTATTTT
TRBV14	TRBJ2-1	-	CASSQVINEQFF	TGTGCCAGCAGCCAAGTTATCAATGAGCAGTTCTTC
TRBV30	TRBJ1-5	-	CAWSGPEGLHSNQPQHF	TGTGCCTGGAGTGGGCCTGAGGGACTCCATAGCAATCAGCCCCAGCATTTT
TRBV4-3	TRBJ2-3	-	CASSQDRGRTDTQYF	TGCGCCAGCAGCCAAGATAGGGGTCGCACAGATACGCAGTATTTT
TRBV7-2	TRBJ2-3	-	CASSSGTLTDTQYF	TGTGCCAGCAGCTCGGGGACTCTTACAGATACGCAGTATTTT
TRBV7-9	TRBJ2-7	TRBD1	CASSLGQLEQYF	TGTGCCAGCAGCCTGGGACAGCTCGAGCAGTACTTC
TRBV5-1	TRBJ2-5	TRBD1	CASSSGTGGYQETQYF	TGCGCCAGCAGCTCCGGGACAGGGGGCTACCAAGAGACCCAGTACTTC